The sample holds many counts of the clone carrying this TCR beta chain. Its antigen is unidentified. MiXCR was run by TCRdb on the multiplex PCR reads, yielding one entry per CDR3 protein. The table has about 130,000 distinct CDR3 sequences, around 20% seen once. The lymph nodes were axillary draining lymph nodes from breast cancer patients. The data stem from a study of breast tumors, draining lymph nodes, adjacent tissues. Broader study findings: The lymph node origin of tumor T cells was framed as consistent with a hypothesis, not demonstrated. Tumors had less TCR diversity than lymph nodes, more than nontumor tissue. Luminal-like breast cancer showed significantly higher tumor–nontumor repertoire similarity than basal-like.

The CDR3 runs to 14 residues. Germline CDR1 reads WSHSY; CDR2 reads SAAADI. V trimming: 4 bases; J trimming: 2 bases; junction bases outside the gene matches: 3. The chain joins TRBV10-2 to TRBJ2-7, with 9 bases fitting TRBD2. The TCR sequence derives from a female donor with breast cancer. Some clones in this sample may be carry-over from other donors' samples. The sample consisted of axillary lymph node tissue. The CDR3 here is CASSAASGTYEQYF. In DNA, the CDR3 is TGCGCCAGCAGTGCGGCTAGCGGGACCTACGAGCAGTACTTC.